The 27 T cell receptor beta chains presented below share a single source sample, sequenced in a study of control samples from healthy donors and cancer patients. Measured with immunoSEQ multiplex PCR; TCRdb has only the in-frame clones, and not every one. Listed are under 200,000 clones; roughly 2% falls within the top ten. What was sequenced was blood. These receptors all come from a woman aged 30 to 39 in good health.

The gene calls are TRBV6-5 and TRBJ2-7; possibly TRBD1 or TRBD2 for D (5 bases each). CDR3 length equals 11 residues. V lost 6 bases and J 2 bases, leaving 5 bases between the germline ends. Germline V gene lookup returns CDR1 MNHEY and CDR2 SVGAGI. CDR3: CASRGAYEQYF. CDR3 DNA sequence: TGTGCCAGCAGGGGGGCCTACGAGCAGTACTTC.

The V gene is TRBV28, the J gene TRBJ2-2; TRBD1 or TRBD2 may be the D gene (6 bases each). Per the germline V gene, CDR1 is MDHEN and CDR2 is SYDVKM. Trimming pared 2 bases from V and 7 bases from J, leaving 11 bases between. CDR3 length: 14 residues. The CDR3 loop reads CASSLGGLGGELFF. The DNA for the CDR3 is TGTGCCAGCAGTTTAGGGGGGCTTGGCGGGGAGCTGTTTTTT. The full variable domain, rest sourced from reference TRBV28 and TRBJ2-2, is DVKVTQSSRYLVKRTGEKVFLECVQDMDHENMFWYRQDPGLGLRLIYFSYDVKMKEKGDIPEGYSVSREKKERFSLILESASTNQTSMYLCASSLGGLGGELFFGEGSRLTVL.

The chain has TRBV9 and TRBJ2-1; 7 nucleotides match TRBD1. The CDR3 is made up of 16 amino acids. Germline V gives CDR1 SGDLS, CDR2 YYNGEE. With V trimmed by 5 bases and J by 0 bases, 8 bases remained unmatched. CDR3 sequence (DNA): TGTGCCAGCAGGGGGACCGGGACAGCCTCCTACAATGAGCAGTTCTTC. This gives the protein CASRGTGTASYNEQFF.

The CDR3 nucleotides read TGTGCCAGCACCCTGCAGGTGGGGCCCTACGAGCAGTACTTC. It specifies CASTLQVGPYEQYF. This rearrangement joins TRBV28 to TRBJ2-7; the D gene is possibly TRBD1 (5 bases). Germline values: CDR1 MDHEN, CDR2 SYDVKM. Trimming cost V 7 bases and J 2 bases, with 15 bases left between them. The CDR3 extends over 14 amino acids.

V and J are TRBV6-2 or TRBV6-3 and TRBJ1-2, with D possibly matching TRBD1 (6 bases). The CDR3 consists of 14 residues. V was pared by 2 bases and J by 8 bases, with 15 bases between. Per the germline V gene, CDR1 is MNHEY and CDR2 is SVGEGT. CDR3 DNA: TGTGCCAGCAGTTACGTACGGGGGGCAGGCGGCTACACCTTC. Translation: CASSYVRGAGGYTF.

The chain couples TRBV7-9 to TRBJ2-7; no clear D. Germline V gene sequence: CDR1 SEHNR, CDR2 FQNEAQ (reference sequence). With 4 bases removed from V and 3 bases from J, the gap between germline ends came to 7 bases. The CDR3 extends over 12 amino acids. CDR3 loop: CASSSTFYEQYF. The CDR3 nucleotides read TGTGCCAGCAGCTCCACTTTCTACGAGCAGTACTTC. The whole variable domain, filled in from reference TRBV7-9 and TRBJ2-7, reads DTGVSQNPRHKITKRGQNVTFRCDPISEHNRLYWYRQTLGQGPEFLTYFQNEAQLEKSRLLSDRFSAERPKGSFSTLEIQRTEQGDSAMYLCASSSTFYEQYFGPGTRLTVT.

The rearrangement links TRBV27 to TRBJ2-1; 10 nucleotides align to TRBD2. The CDR3 loop spans 14 amino acids. V gave up 2 bases and J gave up 8 bases; unmatched junction bases: 3. Looked up from germline, CDR1 is MNHEY and CDR2 is SMNVEV (reference sequence). The CDR3 reads CASSLKRGGDEQFF. In DNA form, the CDR3 reads TGTGCCAGCAGTTTAAAGCGGGGGGGCGATGAGCAGTTCTTC.

This chain uses TRBV7-9 with TRBJ2-2; no reliable D call. CDR3 length equals 15 residues. Looked up from germline, CDR1 is SEHNR and CDR2 is FQNEAQ (reference sequence). With 1 base removed from V and 3 bases from J, the gap between germline ends came to 9 bases. The CDR3, as DNA: TGTGCCAGCAGCTTAGAAGGGTATCACACCGGGGAGCTGTTTTTT. It encodes CASSLEGYHTGELFF.

The rearrangement joins TRBV3-1 (or the pseudogene TRBV3-2) to TRBJ2-7; D call uncertain. Trimming stripped 1 base from V and 5 bases from J, with 9 bases between. Looked up from germline, CDR1 is LGHDT and CDR2 is YNNKEL (reference sequence). This CDR3 has 13 residues. CDR3 amino acids: CASSQGTNNEQYF. The DNA for the CDR3 is TGTGCCAGCAGCCAAGGGACGAATAACGAGCAGTACTTC.

The V and J genes are TRBV6-5 and TRBJ2-7; no clear D. The CDR3 length is 13 residues. Germline CDR1 is MNHEY and CDR2 is SVGAGI. V was pared by 10 bases and J by 5 bases, with 18 bases between. The CDR3 DNA reads as TGTGCCACCTCGGTAAGGTTTACCAACGAGCAGTACTTC. Translating it yields CATSVRFTNEQYF.

The chain combines TRBV2 with TRBJ1-5; TRBD1 agrees at 8 bases. There are 12 residues in the CDR3. With V trimmed by 7 bases and J by 5 bases, 1 base remained unmatched. Germline V gene data show CDR1 as SNHLY and CDR2 as FYNNEI. The CDR3 coding sequence is TGTGCCAGCACAGGGGGCGATCAGCCCCAGCATTTT. Protein product: CASTGGDQPQHF.

The V gene is TRBV9, the J gene TRBJ1-3, with D hard to call. V was clipped by 3 bases and J by 0 bases, with 13 bases between them. The CDR3 covers 16 residues. Germline V gives CDR1 SGDLS, CDR2 YYNGEE. CDR3 region: CASSAPGRSSGNTIYF. DNA for the CDR3: TGTGCCAGCAGCGCCCCGGGAAGGAGCTCTGGAAACACCATATATTTT.

The chain has TRBV23-1 and TRBJ2-2; TRBD2 matches at 7 bases. Being an ORF, TRBV23-1 has a function that is uncertain. The CDR3 loop spans 11 amino acids. J lost 5 bases, V lost 10 bases, and 1 base had no gene match. CDR3: CAIGGTGELFF. In DNA, the CDR3 is TGCGCCATCGGGGGGACCGGGGAGCTGTTTTTT.

V is TRBV28 and J is TRBJ2-3; TRBD2 matches 15 bases. V was pared by 10 bases and J by 7 bases, with 6 bases of the junction left unmatched. Per germline, CDR1 MDHEN and CDR2 SYDVKM. This CDR3 has 14 residues. The CDR3, as DNA: TGTGCCACCCTGGGACTAGCGGGGGGAAATACGCAGTATTTT. Translation: CATLGLAGGNTQYF.

The chain has TRBV2 and TRBJ1-6; D is unresolved. Trimming took off 0 bases at V and 8 bases at J, with 17 bases between the two ends. The length of the CDR3 is 17 residues. Germline V CDR1 and CDR2: SNHLY, FYNNEI. The DNA of the CDR3 is TGTGCCAGCAGTGAAGCCCGGGGAGGAACCCGTTATTCACCCCTCCACTTT. Its translation: CASSEARGGTRYSPLHF.

The genes are TRBV6-6 and TRBJ1-1, with a weak D call TRBD1 (6 bases). V was pared by 10 bases and J by 6 bases, with 15 bases between. Looked up from germline, CDR1 is MNHNY and CDR2 is SVGAGI (reference sequence). There are 12 residues in the CDR3. This chain's CDR3 is CATPPGDAEAFF. The CDR3 nucleotides are TGTGCCACCCCTCCAGGGGACGCTGAAGCTTTCTTT.

This rearrangement joins TRBV12-3 or TRBV12-4 to TRBJ1-6; 8 nucleotides agree with TRBD1. V shed 8 bases and J 7 bases; nucleotides not matched to a gene: 4. The CDR3 totals 13 residues. The CDR3 coding sequence is TGTGCCAGCGGTAGACAGGGGAATTCACCCCTCCACTTT. It is translated as CASGRQGNSPLHF.

The chain combines TRBV4-3 with TRBJ2-7; 7 bases map to TRBD2. Germline V gene sequence: CDR1 LGHNA, CDR2 YSLEER. There are 15 residues in the CDR3. The junction had 6 bases not matched to a gene; V was cut back by 1 base and J by 3 bases. CDR3: CASSQGGGINYEQYF. CDR3 DNA: TGCGCCAGCAGCCAAGGCGGGGGAATTAACTACGAGCAGTACTTC.

The chain has TRBV3-1 (or the pseudogene TRBV3-2) and TRBJ2-3; 8 bases align to TRBD1. The junction had 10 bases not matched to a gene; V was cut back by 4 bases and J by 1 base. Germline V gene data show CDR1 as LGHDT and CDR2 as YNNKEL (reference sequence). The CDR3 length is 17 residues. The CDR3 DNA sequence: TGTGCCAGCAGCCCAGCCATACCGGGACAGGGCACAGATACGCAGTATTTT. As protein: CASSPAIPGQGTDTQYF.

The chain joins TRBV2 to TRBJ2-3, with D possibly TRBD2 on 6 matching bases. CDR3 length: 14 residues. The germline gives CDR1 SNHLY, CDR2 FYNNEI. Between the trimmed V and J ends, which lost 8 bases and 0 bases, there was a span of 12 bases. This CDR3 is CASARDSSTDTQYF. CDR3 bases: TGTGCCAGCGCGCGGGACTCTAGCACAGATACGCAGTATTTT.

The chain is built from TRBV7-8 and TRBJ2-7, with a weak D call TRBD1 (6 bases). Germline-derived CDR1 and CDR2 are SGHVS and FQNEAQ. V was cut by 5 bases and J by 0 bases, with 14 bases left in between. CDR3 length equals 15 residues. The CDR3, as DNA: TGTGCCAGCAGCCCAGGGACACCCCACTCCTACGAGCAGTACTTC. This codes for CASSPGTPHSYEQYF. The variable domain in full, completed from reference TRBV7-8 and TRBJ2-7, reads GAGVSQSPRYKVAKRGQDVALRCDPISGHVSLFWYQQALGQGPEFLTYFQNEAQLDKSGLPSDRFFAERPEGSVSTLKIQRTQQEDSAVYLCASSPGTPHSYEQYFGPGTRLTVT.

The CDR3, as DNA: TGTGCCAGCAGTCTATCGTTTAGGCAGCCCCAGCATTTT. Protein sequence: CASSLSFRQPQHF. The gene calls are TRBV12-3 or TRBV12-4 and TRBJ1-5; D is ambiguous. V gave up 5 bases and J gave up 7 bases, with 12 bases separating them. The CDR3 length is 13 residues.

The V and J genes are TRBV27 and TRBJ2-7; D might be TRBD1 (6 bases). Trimming took 1 base from V and 2 from J, leaving 12 bases between them. This CDR3 is 15 amino acids long. Germline values: CDR1 MNHEY, CDR2 SMNVEV (reference sequence). The CDR3 sequence is CASSLYGGATYEQYF. CDR3 coding DNA: TGTGCCAGCAGTTTATATGGGGGCGCTACCTACGAGCAGTACTTC.

The genes are TRBV5-4 and TRBJ1-2; 7 bases fit TRBD1. Germline CDR1 and CDR2: SGHNT and YYREEE (reference sequence). Unmatched junction bases numbered 7, after V lost 0 bases and J lost 5 bases. The CDR3 extends over 15 amino acids. This CDR3 is CASSLVQGESYGYTF. CDR3 bases: TGTGCCAGCAGCTTGGTCCAGGGGGAATCGTATGGCTACACCTTC. Combining the CDR3 with reference TRBV5-4 and TRBJ1-2 gives the whole variable domain ETGVTQSPTHLIKTRGQQVTLRCSSQSGHNTVSWYQQALGQGPQFIFQYYREEENGRGNFPPRFSGLQFPNYSSELNVNALELDDSALYLCASSLVQGESYGYTFGSGTRLTVV.

The chain uses TRBV18 and TRBJ1-2, with 10 bases matching TRBD1. This CDR3 is 17 amino acids long. V gave up 0 bases and J gave up 5 bases; unmatched junction bases: 9. Germline V gives CDR1 KGHSH, CDR2 LQKENI. The CDR3 DNA reads as TGTGCCAGCTCACCACCCGGGACAGGGGTCGGGCTATATGGCTACACCTTC. As protein: CASSPPGTGVGLYGYTF.

Notes on this clone: One end of the junction fails to match germline, which may point to a read error. The chain recombines TRBV11-2 with TRBJ2-1; unclear D gene. The CDR3 totals 13 residues. Germline lookup yields CDR1 SGHAT and CDR2 FQNNGV. CDR3 bases: TGTGCCGGCAGCTCCCCCAACCGCATCGGGCAGTTCTTC. Its translation: CAGSSPNRIGQFF.

The chain couples TRBV21-1 to TRBJ2-3; no DNA check was done on the table's D call, TRBD1. TRBV21-1 is recorded as a pseudogene. The CDR3 is 17 amino acids. CDR3 region: CASSKVPQETSTDTQYF. As DNA, the CDR3 is TGTGCCAGCAGCAAAGTCCCTCAGGAAACTAGCACAGATACGCAGTATTTT.